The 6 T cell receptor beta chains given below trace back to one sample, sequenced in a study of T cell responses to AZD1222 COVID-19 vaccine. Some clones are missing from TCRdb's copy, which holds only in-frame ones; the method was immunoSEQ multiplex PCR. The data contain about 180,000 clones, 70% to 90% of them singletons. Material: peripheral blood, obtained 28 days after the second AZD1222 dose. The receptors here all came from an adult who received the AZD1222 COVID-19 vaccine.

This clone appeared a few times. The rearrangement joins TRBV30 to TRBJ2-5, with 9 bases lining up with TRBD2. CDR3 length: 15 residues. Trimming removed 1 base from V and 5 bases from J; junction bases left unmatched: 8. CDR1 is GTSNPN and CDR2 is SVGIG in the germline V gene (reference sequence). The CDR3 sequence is CAWSALAGSSETQYF. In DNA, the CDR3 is TGTGCCTGGAGTGCGCTAGCGGGGAGTTCGGAGACCCAGTACTTC.

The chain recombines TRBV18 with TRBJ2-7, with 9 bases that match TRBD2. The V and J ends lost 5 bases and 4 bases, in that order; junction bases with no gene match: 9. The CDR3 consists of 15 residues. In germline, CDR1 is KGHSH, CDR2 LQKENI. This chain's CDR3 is CASSSPTSGVYEQYF. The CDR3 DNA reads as TGTGCCAGCTCATCCCCGACTAGCGGAGTGTACGAGCAGTACTTC.

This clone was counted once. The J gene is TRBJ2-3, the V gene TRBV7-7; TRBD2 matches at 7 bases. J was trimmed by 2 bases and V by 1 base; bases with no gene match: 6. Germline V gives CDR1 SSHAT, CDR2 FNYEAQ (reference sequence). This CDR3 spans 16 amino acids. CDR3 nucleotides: TGTGCCAGCAGCTTAGGGCCGACTAGCTTCACAGATACGCAGTATTTT. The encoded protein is CASSLGPTSFTDTQYF.

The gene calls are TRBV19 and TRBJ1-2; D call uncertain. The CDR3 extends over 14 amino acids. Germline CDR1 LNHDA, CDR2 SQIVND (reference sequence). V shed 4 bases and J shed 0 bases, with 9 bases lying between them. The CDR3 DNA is TGTGCCAGTAGTACCCTCCAGGCTAACTATGGCTACACCTTC. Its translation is CASSTLQANYGYTF.

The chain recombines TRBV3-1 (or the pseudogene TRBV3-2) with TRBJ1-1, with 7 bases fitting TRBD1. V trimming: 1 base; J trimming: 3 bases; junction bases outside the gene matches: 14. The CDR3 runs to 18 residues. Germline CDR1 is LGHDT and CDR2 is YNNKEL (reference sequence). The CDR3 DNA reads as TGTGCCAGCAGCCAAGCCCCAGGGGGGGGGAGTTCTGACACTGAAGCTTTCTTT. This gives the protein CASSQAPGGGSSDTEAFF.

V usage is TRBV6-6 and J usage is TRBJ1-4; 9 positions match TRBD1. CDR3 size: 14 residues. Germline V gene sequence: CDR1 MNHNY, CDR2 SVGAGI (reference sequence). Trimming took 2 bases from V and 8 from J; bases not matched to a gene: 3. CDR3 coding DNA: TGTGCCAGCAGTTACACAGGGGGCGGGGAAAAACTGTTTTTT. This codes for CASSYTGGGEKLFF.